This is a list of T cell receptor beta chains from one sample in a study of molecular identifiers for immune sequencing clone quantification. MiXCR was run by TCRdb on the PCR reads, yielding one entry per CDR3 protein. The repertoire consists of about 640,000 distinct CDR3 sequences, with about 20% occurring once and the leading ten covering roughly 0.85%. The specimen was naive CD8+ T cells from blood, with Jurkat cell RNA spiked in. These receptors were collected from a human donor in good health. Some libraries in this study had Jurkat cell RNA spiked in. Both conserved end residues are part of each CDR3. Fields, in order: D gene, V gene, clone size, CDR3 length, J gene, CDR3 protein, CDR3 DNA. D genes are given only for firm matches. Only part of the rows carry a size: once, few, many, or a class if the clone is expanded.

TRBD1,TRBV7-3,few,16,TRBJ2-3,CASSLIGTGIKDTQYF,TGTGCCAGCAGCTTAATTGGGACAGGGATCAAAGATACGCAGTATTTT
-,TRBV12-3/TRBV12-4,many,14,TRBJ1-5,CASSLGGIGGPQHF,TGTGCCAGCAGTTTAGGGGGCATCGGAGGGCCCCAGCATTTT
-,TRBV7-9,many,14,TRBJ1-1,CASRIQGGGTEAFF,TGTGCCAGCAGGATCCAGGGAGGGGGCACTGAAGCTTTCTTT
TRBD1,TRBV28,-,16,TRBJ2-1,CASKRIRDRDYNEQFF,TGTGCCAGCAAACGTATCCGGGACAGGGACTACAATGAGCAGTTCTTC
-,TRBV28,many,11,TRBJ1-1,CASSPSAEAFF,TGTGCCAGCAGCCCGAGCGCTGAAGCTTTCTTT
-,TRBV19,few,14,TRBJ1-1,CASRPGHTNTEAFF,TGTGCCAGTAGGCCCGGGCACACAAACACTGAAGCTTTCTTT
-,TRBV7-9,few,21,TRBJ2-7,CASSSIARGHSELRPTYEQYF,TGTGCCAGCAGCTCAATCGCGCGGGGCCATTCTGAACTACGACCAACCTACGAGCAGTACTTC
-,TRBV13,many,13,TRBJ2-2,CASSTGNTGELFF,TGTGCCAGCTCGACAGGGAACACCGGGGAGCTGTTTTTT
TRBD2,TRBV19,-,15,TRBJ2-5,CATGSWTSGQETQYF,TGTGCCACCGGGTCCTGGACTAGCGGGCAAGAGACCCAGTACTTC
-,TRBV27,few,14,TRBJ2-7,CASRQGLFSYEQYF,TGTGCCAGCAGACAAGGCCTTTTCTCTTACGAGCAGTACTTC
-,TRBV28,many,16,TRBJ1-1,CASRTEETVRNTEAFF,TGTGCCAGCAGGACTGAAGAGACAGTTAGGAACACTGAAGCTTTCTTT
-,TRBV28,few,14,TRBJ2-7,CASIQQGSGYEQYF,TGTGCCAGTATACAACAGGGTTCGGGCTACGAGCAGTACTTC
TRBD1,TRBV20-1,many,16,TRBJ2-7,CSARFEGGQGLYEQYF,TGCAGTGCTAGATTCGAGGGGGGACAGGGATTGTACGAGCAGTACTTC
-,TRBV5-1,many,15,TRBJ2-7,CASSLALRGAGEQYF,TGCGCCAGCAGCTTGGCTCTCAGGGGGGCCGGCGAGCAGTACTTC
TRBD2,TRBV7-6,-,16,TRBJ2-1,CASSSEPLAGGNEQFF,TGTGCCAGCAGCTCAGAGCCCCTAGCGGGAGGAAATGAGCAGTTCTTC
-,TRBV4-1,many,16,TRBJ1-6,CASSQQGGRPNSPLHF,TGCGCCAGCAGCCAACAAGGGGGACGCCCGAATTCACCCCTCCACTTT
-,TRBV6-2/TRBV6-3,many,15,TRBJ2-1,CASAPRGANVFEQFF,TGTGCCAGCGCACCCAGGGGGGCGAATGTGTTTGAGCAGTTCTTC
-,TRBV7-2,many,14,TRBJ1-1,CASSFRNSNTEAFF,TGTGCCAGCAGCTTCCGGAACTCGAACACTGAAGCTTTCTTT
-,TRBV5-1,many,12,TRBJ2-5,CASSDDRKTQYF,TGCGCCAGCAGCGACGACAGGAAGACCCAGTACTTC
-,TRBV5-4,many,15,TRBJ1-1,CASSGRSGKNTEAFF,TGTGCCAGCAGCGGGAGGTCAGGGAAAAACACTGAAGCTTTCTTT
-,TRBV3-1,many,15,TRBJ2-2,CASSQTAENTGELFF,TGTGCCAGCAGCCAAACAGCGGAGAACACCGGGGAGCTGTTTTTT
-,TRBV19,-,15,TRBJ2-3,CATSPGAASTDTQYF,TGTGCCACCTCCCCGGGGGCAGCTAGCACAGATACGCAGTATTTT
TRBD1,TRBV4-3,few,15,TRBJ1-5,CASSLDRGDNQPQHF,TGCGCCAGCAGCCTGGACAGGGGGGATAATCAGCCCCAGCATTTT
TRBD2,TRBV4-3,-,16,TRBJ2-7,CASRPSSGSLIDEQYF,TGCGCCAGCAGACCCTCGAGCGGGAGTTTAATCGACGAGCAGTACTTC
TRBD1,TRBV7-9,many,15,TRBJ2-1,CASSLLDREYNEQFF,TGTGCCAGCAGCCTCCTTGACAGGGAGTACAATGAGCAGTTCTTC
TRBD1,TRBV7-9,many,13,TRBJ2-3,CASSGQGSDTQYF,TGTGCCAGCAGCGGACAGGGGTCAGATACGCAGTATTTT
TRBD2,TRBV7-6,many,16,TRBJ2-3,CASSPSAGGFTDTQYF,TGTGCCAGCAGCCCTTCAGCGGGAGGGTTCACAGATACGCAGTATTTT
-,TRBV4-1,many,12,TRBJ2-3,CASSQDGDTQYF,TGCGCCAGCAGCCAAGACGGAGATACGCAGTATTTT
-,TRBV27,many,13,TRBJ1-1,CASRWAVNTEAFF,TGTGCCAGCAGATGGGCTGTGAACACTGAAGCTTTCTTT
-,TRBV5-1,many,14,TRBJ2-1,CASSFPGSYNEQFF,TGCGCCAGCAGCTTTCCAGGGTCCTACAATGAGCAGTTCTTC